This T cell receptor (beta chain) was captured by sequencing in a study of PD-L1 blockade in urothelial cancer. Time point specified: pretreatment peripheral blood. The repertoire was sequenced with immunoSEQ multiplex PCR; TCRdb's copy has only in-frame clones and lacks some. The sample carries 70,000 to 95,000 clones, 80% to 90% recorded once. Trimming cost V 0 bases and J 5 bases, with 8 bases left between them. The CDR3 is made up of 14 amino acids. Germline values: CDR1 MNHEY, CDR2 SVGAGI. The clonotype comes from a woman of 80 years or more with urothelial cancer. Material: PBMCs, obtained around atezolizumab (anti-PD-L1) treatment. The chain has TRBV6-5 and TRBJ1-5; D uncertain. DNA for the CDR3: TGTGCCAGCAGTTACTCGTTAGGAGATCAGCCCCAGCATTTT. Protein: CASSYSLGDQPQHF.